The present TCR beta chain was sequenced within a study of blood T cell repertoires in COVID-19. About the research overall: The study drew acute and convalescent COVID-19 samples from the United States, Italy and Spain. PBMCs, B-cell-depleted T cells, or T cells provided the cDNA or gDNA that made up the material.

In the original analysis: The assay estimated nucleated cells by amplifying reference gene primers. The assay was immunoSEQ multiplex PCR, and TCRdb's table has in-frame clones only and misses some. V, J and clone size were drawn from that table, and D and trimming were deduced from the DNA. The sample includes over 120,000 clones, roughly 87% of them seen just once. This CDR3 contains 13 residues. Trimming removed 5 bases at V and 4 bases at J, with 15 bases between. Germline loops: CDR1 GTSNPN, CDR2 SVGIG (reference sequence). V usage is TRBV30 and J usage is TRBJ2-7; D not resolved. The sample was peripheral blood. This clonotype was sampled from a woman between 45 and 60 years old with acute or convalescent COVID-19. The DNA for the CDR3 is TGTGCCTGGGGGCCCGTGGCAGAGTACGAGCAGTACTTC. Translation: CAWGPVAEYEQYF.